Included here is one T cell receptor (beta chain) sequence, with context. Original handling: For nucleated cells, counts were estimated from reference gene primer amplification. The table came from immunoSEQ multiplex PCR; TCRdb's copy has only in-frame clones and leaves some out. V and J calls and clone size are as listed in that table; D and trimming were resolved from the DNA. Of about 60,000 clones listed, over 55% are singletons. While infection was still active, Seattle patients were enrolled and then followed longitudinally. This entry comes from a study of blood T cell repertoires in COVID-19. Study-level background: Samples came from the United States, Italy and Spain, spanning acute and convalescent COVID-19.

Germline lookup yields CDR1 SGHNT and CDR2 YYREEE (reference sequence). The CDR3 has 14 residues. V dropped 4 bases and J dropped 2 bases, with 12 bases sitting between them. Sequenced material: peripheral blood. The rearrangement uses TRBV5-4 and TRBJ1-2, with D possibly being TRBD1 (6 bases). The sequence derives from a woman in her seventies with COVID-19, enrolled during active disease. For the CDR3, the DNA is TGTGCCAGCAGCCCCGGGACATCCAACTATGGCTACACCTTC. It translates to CASSPGTSNYGYTF. Full variable domain (missing parts from reference TRBV5-4 and TRBJ1-2): ETGVTQSPTHLIKTRGQQVTLRCSSQSGHNTVSWYQQALGQGPQFIFQYYREEENGRGNFPPRFSGLQFPNYSSELNVNALELDDSALYLCASSPGTSNYGYTFGSGTRLTVV.